This is a list of T cell receptor beta chains from one sample in a study of beta chain features in type 1 diabetes. Assay: immunoSEQ multiplex PCR; the TCRdb copy retains only in-frame clones and omits some. The sample holds approximately 600,000 clones; under 15% are singletons and the top ten take more than 0.1%. Sequencing was carried out using naive CD4+ T cells from blood. These receptors were taken from a man in his thirties or forties with type 1 diabetes. The CDR3 runs from the conserved cysteine through the conserved F or W. A D gene is named only where the DNA matches it firmly. The size field is filled for only some rows; it gives once, few, many or a size class.

D gene: NA; CDR3 length: 11; V gene: TRBV10-3; clone size: few; J gene: TRBJ1-3; CDR3 protein: CATSTGNTIYF; CDR3 DNA: TGTGCCACGTCAACTGGAAACACCATATATTTT
D gene: TRBD1; CDR3 length: 14; V gene: TRBV15; clone size: NA; J gene: TRBJ1-5; CDR3 protein: CATSRGQGAGPQHF; CDR3 DNA: TGTGCCACCAGCAGAGGACAGGGGGCTGGGCCCCAGCATTTT
D gene: TRBD1; CDR3 length: 16; V gene: TRBV11-2; clone size: NA; J gene: TRBJ1-3; CDR3 protein: CASSLYRGMSGNTIYF; CDR3 DNA: TGTGCCAGCAGCTTATACAGGGGAATGAGTGGAAACACCATATATTTT
D gene: NA; CDR3 length: 16; V gene: TRBV5-6; clone size: NA; J gene: TRBJ2-4; CDR3 protein: CASSPLRVKAKNIQYF; CDR3 DNA: TGTGCCAGCAGCCCTTTGAGGGTGAAGGCCAAAAACATTCAGTACTTC
D gene: NA; CDR3 length: 14; V gene: TRBV18; clone size: NA; J gene: TRBJ1-1; CDR3 protein: CASSPSVTSTEAFF; CDR3 DNA: TGTGCCAGCTCACCGTCGGTAACTTCCACTGAAGCTTTCTTT
D gene: TRBD2; CDR3 length: 13; V gene: TRBV28; clone size: NA; J gene: TRBJ2-7; CDR3 protein: CASRLGGTVEQYF; CDR3 DNA: TGTGCCAGCCGCCTGGGGGGGACGGTGGAGCAGTACTTC
D gene: NA; CDR3 length: 13; V gene: TRBV7-2; clone size: NA; J gene: TRBJ1-2; CDR3 protein: CASSFRDLRGYTF; CDR3 DNA: TGTGCCAGCAGCTTCCGGGACCTCAGAGGCTACACCTTC
D gene: TRBD1; CDR3 length: 13; V gene: TRBV5-1; clone size: NA; J gene: TRBJ1-2; CDR3 protein: CASSRDSNYGYTF; CDR3 DNA: TGCGCCAGCAGCAGGGACAGCAACTATGGCTACACCTTC
D gene: TRBD1; CDR3 length: 18; V gene: TRBV7-8; clone size: few; J gene: TRBJ2-1; CDR3 protein: CASSPRTGASITTNEQFF; CDR3 DNA: TGTGCCAGCAGCCCCAGAACAGGGGCTTCGATTACCACCAATGAGCAGTTCTTC
D gene: NA; CDR3 length: 16; V gene: TRBV18; clone size: few; J gene: TRBJ2-6; CDR3 protein: CASSSQGVPGANVLTF; CDR3 DNA: TGTGCCAGCTCATCCCAGGGTGTCCCTGGGGCCAACGTCCTGACTTTC
D gene: TRBD2; CDR3 length: 19; V gene: TRBV27; clone size: few; J gene: TRBJ2-4; CDR3 protein: CASSKFETSGRQAKNIQYF; CDR3 DNA: TGTGCCAGCAGTAAATTTGAGACTAGCGGGCGTCAAGCCAAAAACATTCAGTACTTC
D gene: TRBD1; CDR3 length: 14; V gene: TRBV30; clone size: NA; J gene: TRBJ1-5; CDR3 protein: CAWSFTGGNQPQHF; CDR3 DNA: TGTGCCTGGAGCTTTACAGGGGGGAATCAGCCCCAGCATTTT
D gene: TRBD2; CDR3 length: 17; V gene: TRBV9; clone size: NA; J gene: TRBJ2-5; CDR3 protein: CASSVDPLGASGETQYF; CDR3 DNA: TGTGCCAGCAGCGTAGATCCCTTGGGGGCTAGCGGGGAGACCCAGTACTTC
D gene: NA; CDR3 length: 13; V gene: TRBV2; clone size: NA; J gene: TRBJ1-5; CDR3 protein: CASVPTGNQPQHF; CDR3 DNA: TGTGCCAGCGTTCCTACAGGGAATCAGCCCCAGCATTTT
D gene: NA; CDR3 length: 13; V gene: TRBV6-5; clone size: few; J gene: TRBJ1-5; CDR3 protein: CASKVDGAQPQHF; CDR3 DNA: TGTGCCAGCAAGGTCGACGGGGCTCAGCCCCAGCATTTT
D gene: NA; CDR3 length: 12; V gene: TRBV2; clone size: NA; J gene: TRBJ1-2; CDR3 protein: CALAGARYGYTF; CDR3 DNA: TGTGCCTTGGCAGGGGCGCGCTATGGCTACACCTTC
D gene: TRBD1; CDR3 length: 18; V gene: TRBV14; clone size: NA; J gene: TRBJ1-2; CDR3 protein: CASSQGSMGQTWGYGYTF; CDR3 DNA: TGTGCCAGCAGCCAAGGCTCTATGGGACAGACTTGGGGCTATGGCTACACCTTC
D gene: NA; CDR3 length: 14; V gene: TRBV11-3; clone size: few; J gene: TRBJ2-7; CDR3 protein: CASSPGRGTYEQYF; CDR3 DNA: TGTGCCAGCAGCCCAGGACGGGGAACCTACGAGCAGTACTTC
D gene: NA; CDR3 length: 13; V gene: TRBV5-1; clone size: NA; J gene: TRBJ2-3; CDR3 protein: CASTSQGPDTQYF; CDR3 DNA: TGCGCCAGCACCTCCCAGGGACCAGATACGCAGTATTTT
D gene: TRBD2; CDR3 length: 15; V gene: TRBV28; clone size: few; J gene: TRBJ2-1; CDR3 protein: CASRTSGGPNNEQFF; CDR3 DNA: TGTGCCTCACGGACTAGCGGGGGTCCCAACAATGAGCAGTTCTTC
D gene: NA; CDR3 length: 13; V gene: TRBV29-1; clone size: few; J gene: TRBJ1-3; CDR3 protein: CSVETQVGNTIYF; CDR3 DNA: TGCAGCGTTGAAACCCAGGTGGGAAACACCATATATTTT
D gene: TRBD1; CDR3 length: 14; V gene: TRBV7-9; clone size: NA; J gene: TRBJ2-5; CDR3 protein: CASIPRGNGETQYF; CDR3 DNA: TGTGCCAGCATCCCCAGGGGGAACGGGGAGACCCAGTACTTC
D gene: NA; CDR3 length: 15; V gene: TRBV5-1; clone size: NA; J gene: TRBJ2-5; CDR3 protein: CASSNTVAAQETQYF; CDR3 DNA: TGCGCCAGCAGCAACACCGTCGCGGCTCAAGAGACCCAGTACTTC
D gene: NA; CDR3 length: 16; V gene: TRBV7-9; clone size: NA; J gene: TRBJ1-4; CDR3 protein: CASSLGNTDRIEKLFF; CDR3 DNA: TGTGCCAGCAGCCTTGGGAATACAGATAGGATTGAAAAACTGTTTTTT
D gene: NA; CDR3 length: 13; V gene: TRBV2; clone size: NA; J gene: TRBJ1-1; CDR3 protein: CASSLSMNTEAFF; CDR3 DNA: TGTGCCAGCTCCTTATCCATGAACACTGAAGCTTTCTTT
D gene: TRBD2; CDR3 length: 14; V gene: TRBV29-1; clone size: NA; J gene: TRBJ2-5; CDR3 protein: CSLKTSGGQETQYF; CDR3 DNA: TGCAGCCTCAAGACTAGCGGCGGCCAAGAGACCCAGTACTTC
D gene: NA; CDR3 length: 13; V gene: TRBV29-1; clone size: NA; J gene: TRBJ2-1; CDR3 protein: CSVESDTYNEQFF; CDR3 DNA: TGCAGCGTTGAATCGGACACGTACAATGAGCAGTTCTTC
D gene: TRBD2; CDR3 length: 16; V gene: TRBV7-2; clone size: few; J gene: TRBJ2-3; CDR3 protein: CASSLRHQRGGDTQYF; CDR3 DNA: TGTGCCAGCAGCTTAAGGCACCAGCGGGGAGGAGATACGCAGTATTTT
D gene: NA; CDR3 length: 15; V gene: TRBV13; clone size: few; J gene: TRBJ2-1; CDR3 protein: CASSSLTGARDEQFF; CDR3 DNA: TGTGCCAGCAGCTCTCTGACGGGGGCCAGAGATGAGCAGTTCTTC
D gene: TRBD1; CDR3 length: 16; V gene: TRBV14; clone size: NA; J gene: TRBJ2-7; CDR3 protein: CASSQPQGRGTYEQYF; CDR3 DNA: TGTGCCAGCAGCCAGCCACAGGGGCGAGGGACCTACGAGCAGTACTTC
D gene: TRBD1; CDR3 length: 16; V gene: TRBV5-1; clone size: NA; J gene: TRBJ2-1; CDR3 protein: CASSTQGAGSYNEQFF; CDR3 DNA: TGCGCCAGCTCCACACAGGGGGCCGGCTCCTACAATGAGCAGTTCTTC
D gene: TRBD2; CDR3 length: 15; V gene: TRBV28; clone size: NA; J gene: TRBJ2-3; CDR3 protein: CASSPSGGQQNTQYF; CDR3 DNA: TGTGCCAGCAGTCCTAGCGGGGGGCAGCAAAATACGCAGTATTTT
D gene: NA; CDR3 length: 14; V gene: TRBV2; clone size: NA; J gene: TRBJ1-2; CDR3 protein: CASSERSAGYGYTF; CDR3 DNA: TGTGCCAGCAGTGAAAGGAGCGCAGGGTATGGCTACACCTTC
D gene: TRBD2; CDR3 length: 15; V gene: TRBV7-9; clone size: NA; J gene: TRBJ2-1; CDR3 protein: CASSLPPGGKNEQFF; CDR3 DNA: TGTGCCAGCAGCTTACCCCCGGGGGGTAAGAATGAGCAGTTCTTC
D gene: TRBD2; CDR3 length: 16; V gene: TRBV9; clone size: few; J gene: TRBJ2-1; CDR3 protein: CASSVGVAGVYNEQFF; CDR3 DNA: TGTGCCAGCAGCGTAGGAGTAGCGGGTGTTTACAATGAGCAGTTCTTC
D gene: NA; CDR3 length: 15; V gene: TRBV6-1; clone size: NA; J gene: TRBJ2-7; CDR3 protein: CASSEASPTTYEQYF; CDR3 DNA: TGTGCCAGCAGTGAGGCAAGCCCCACTACCTACGAGCAGTACTTC
D gene: NA; CDR3 length: 13; V gene: TRBV10-3; clone size: NA; J gene: TRBJ2-5; CDR3 protein: CAITAGVLETQYF; CDR3 DNA: TGTGCCATCACCGCAGGGGTTCTAGAGACCCAGTACTTC
D gene: TRBD2; CDR3 length: 15; V gene: TRBV7-2; clone size: NA; J gene: TRBJ2-7; CDR3 protein: CASSGGDRSSYEQYF; CDR3 DNA: TGTGCCAGCAGTGGGGGGGATAGGAGCTCCTACGAGCAGTACTTC